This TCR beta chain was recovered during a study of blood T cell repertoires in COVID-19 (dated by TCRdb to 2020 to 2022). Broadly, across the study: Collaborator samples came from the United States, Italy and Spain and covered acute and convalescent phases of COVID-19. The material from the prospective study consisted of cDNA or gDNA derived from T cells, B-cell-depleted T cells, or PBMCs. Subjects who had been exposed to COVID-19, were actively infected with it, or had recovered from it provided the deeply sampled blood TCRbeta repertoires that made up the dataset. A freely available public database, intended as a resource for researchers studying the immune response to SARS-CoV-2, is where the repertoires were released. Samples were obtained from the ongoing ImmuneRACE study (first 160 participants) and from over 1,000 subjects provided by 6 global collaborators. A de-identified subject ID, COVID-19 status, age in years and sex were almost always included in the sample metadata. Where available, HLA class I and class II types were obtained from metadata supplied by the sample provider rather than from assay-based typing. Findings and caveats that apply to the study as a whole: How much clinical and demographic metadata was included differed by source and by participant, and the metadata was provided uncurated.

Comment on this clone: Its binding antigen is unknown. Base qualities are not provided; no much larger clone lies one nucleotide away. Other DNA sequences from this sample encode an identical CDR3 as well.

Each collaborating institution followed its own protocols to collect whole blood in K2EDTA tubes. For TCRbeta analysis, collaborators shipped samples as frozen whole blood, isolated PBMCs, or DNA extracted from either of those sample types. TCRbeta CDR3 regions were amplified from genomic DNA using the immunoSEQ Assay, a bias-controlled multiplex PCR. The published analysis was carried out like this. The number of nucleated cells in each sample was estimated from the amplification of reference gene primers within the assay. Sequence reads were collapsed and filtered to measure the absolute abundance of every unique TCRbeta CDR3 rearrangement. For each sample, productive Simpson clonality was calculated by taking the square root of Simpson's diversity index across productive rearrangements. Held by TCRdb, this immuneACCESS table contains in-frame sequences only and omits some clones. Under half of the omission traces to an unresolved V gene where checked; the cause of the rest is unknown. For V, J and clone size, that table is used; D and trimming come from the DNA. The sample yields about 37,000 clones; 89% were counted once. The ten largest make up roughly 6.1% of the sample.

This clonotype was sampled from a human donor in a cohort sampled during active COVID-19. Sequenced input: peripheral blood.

The DNA sequence follows: TGTGCCAGCCAGCAGGGGAAGGGCAATCAGCCCCAGCATTTT. This yields the protein CASQQGKGNQPQHF. Recombination linked TRBV18 to TRBJ1-5; D gene: possibly TRBD1, on 6 matching bases. V sheds 8 bases and J sheds 2 bases, leaving 13 bases between their ends. According to the germline V gene, CDR1 reads KGHSH and CDR2 reads LQKENI. From its cysteine to its phenylalanine, the CDR3 spans 14 amino acids. This entry keeps only the CDR3 DNA: 42 bases, framed from base 1.